This section outlines one T cell receptor (beta chain) sequence together with its context. V lost 3 bases and J 5 bases, leaving 13 bases between the germline ends. This CDR3 has 14 amino acids. Germline V gives CDR1 ENHRY, CDR2 SYGVKD. This specimen comes from a study of blood T cell repertoires in COVID-19. Turning to the study itself: From the United States, Italy and Spain came samples of acute and convalescent COVID-19.

Original processing methods: Amplification from reference gene primers served as the basis for estimated nucleated cell counts. The repertoire was sequenced with immunoSEQ multiplex PCR; TCRdb's copy has only in-frame clones and lacks some. Clonal size and the V and J genes are those of that table, whereas D and trimming came from the DNA. In the table there are 120,000 to 150,000 clones, around nine tenths of which are singletons. V gene TRBV10-3 combines with J gene TRBJ2-5, with D tentatively TRBD1 (5 bases). The specimen was peripheral blood. This TCR was sampled from a human donor in a cohort sampled during active COVID-19. The CDR3 region has the DNA TGTGCCATCAGTGATCTTCAGGGCGGCGAGACCCAGTACTTC. It specifies CAISDLQGGETQYF.